This entry features one T cell receptor beta chain sequence. Its binding antigen is unknown. No base quality information exists; no much larger clone differs at one position. These data are taken from a study of blood T cell repertoires in COVID-19 (dated by TCRdb to the early 2020s). Context from the whole study: The collaborator samples originated in the United States, Italy and Spain and spanned the acute and convalescent phases of COVID-19. The material from the prospective study consisted of cDNA or gDNA derived from T cells, B-cell-depleted T cells, or PBMCs. The repertoires were made available in a free public database intended to serve as a resource for research on the immune response to SARS-CoV-2. Where available, HLA class I and class II types were taken from metadata supplied by the sample provider and were not determined by assay-based typing. Deeply sampled blood TCRbeta repertoires from subjects exposed to, actively infected with, or recovered from COVID-19 were included in the dataset. Samples came from the ongoing ImmuneRACE study (first 160 participants) plus 1,254 subjects from 6 global collaborators. A de-identified subject ID, COVID-19 status, age in years and sex were almost always included in the sample metadata.

The immunoSEQ Assay, a bias-controlled multiplex PCR, was used to amplify TCRbeta CDR3 regions from genomic DNA. Turning to the authors' computational methods: The number of nucleated cells in each sample was estimated from the amplification of reference gene primers within the assay. Sequence reads were collapsed and filtered to measure the absolute abundance of every unique TCRbeta CDR3 rearrangement. Productive Simpson clonality was computed per sample as the square root of Simpson's diversity index over productive rearrangements. TCRdb took this table from immuneACCESS and kept in-frame rearrangements with V and J called. Such tables lack part of the clones; where checked against another copy, unresolved V genes explain under half of the gap, and the rest is unexplained. V and J calls and clone size follow that table, whereas D and trimming were derived from the DNA. The sample has about 81,000 clones on record, approximately 86% of them singletons. Approximately 5.1% of the sample belongs to the ten largest clones.

Study-wide conclusions, independent of this receptor: The quantity of clinical and demographic metadata differed by source and by participant and was supplied without curation.

The collaborating institutions used their own protocols to collect whole blood in K2EDTA tubes. For TCRbeta analysis, collaborators shipped samples in one of three forms: frozen whole blood, isolated PBMCs, or DNA extracted from either of those sample types. The CDR3 runs 12 amino acids, cysteine and phenylalanine included. CDR3 DNA is the only sequence kept; it has 36 bases, read in frame from the first base. V and J are truncated by 5 bases and 8 bases respectively, leaving an intervening sequence of 11 bases. CDR1 and CDR2 were assigned from the germline V gene as SGHVS and FQNEAQ. The chain was built from TRBV7-8 and TRBJ2-3; D gene: possibly TRBD1, on 5 matching bases. Sequenced material: peripheral blood. This TCR was sampled from a woman over 75 with acute or convalescent COVID-19. The CDR3 sequence is CASSLQGSTQYF. The DNA is TGTGCCAGCAGCCTCCAGGGCTCTACGCAGTATTTT.